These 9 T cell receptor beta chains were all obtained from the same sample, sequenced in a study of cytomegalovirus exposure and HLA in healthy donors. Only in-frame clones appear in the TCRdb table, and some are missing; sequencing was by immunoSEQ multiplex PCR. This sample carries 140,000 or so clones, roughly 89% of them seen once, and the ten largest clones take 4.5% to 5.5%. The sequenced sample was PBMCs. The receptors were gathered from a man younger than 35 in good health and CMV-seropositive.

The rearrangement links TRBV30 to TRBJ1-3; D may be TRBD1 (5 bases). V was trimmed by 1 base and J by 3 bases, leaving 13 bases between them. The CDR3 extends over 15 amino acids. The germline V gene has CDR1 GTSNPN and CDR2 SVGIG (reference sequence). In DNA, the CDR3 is TGTGCCTGGAGTGAAAAACAGGAGGGTGGAAACACCATATATTTT. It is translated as CAWSEKQEGGNTIYF.

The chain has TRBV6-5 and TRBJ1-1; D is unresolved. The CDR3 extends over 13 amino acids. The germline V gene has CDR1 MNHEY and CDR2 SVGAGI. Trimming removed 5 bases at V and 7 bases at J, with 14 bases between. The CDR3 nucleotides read TGTGCCAGCAGTCTTACTGAAGTCCGTGAAGCTTTCTTT. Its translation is CASSLTEVREAFF.

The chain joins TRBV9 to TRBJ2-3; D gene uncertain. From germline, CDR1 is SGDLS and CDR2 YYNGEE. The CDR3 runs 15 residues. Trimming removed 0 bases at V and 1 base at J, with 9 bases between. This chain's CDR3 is CASSVGALGTDTQYF. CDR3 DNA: TGTGCCAGCAGCGTAGGGGCCCTCGGCACAGATACGCAGTATTTT.

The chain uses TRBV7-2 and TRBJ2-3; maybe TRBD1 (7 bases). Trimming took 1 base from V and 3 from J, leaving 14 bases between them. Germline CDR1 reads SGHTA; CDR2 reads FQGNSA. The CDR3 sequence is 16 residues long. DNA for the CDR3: TGTGCCAGCAGCTTAGGGGCAGGGGGGAATACAGATACGCAGTATTTT. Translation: CASSLGAGGNTDTQYF.

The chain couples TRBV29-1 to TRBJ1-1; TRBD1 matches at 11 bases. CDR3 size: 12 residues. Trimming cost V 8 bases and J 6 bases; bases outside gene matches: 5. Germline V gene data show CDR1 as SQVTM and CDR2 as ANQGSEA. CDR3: CSPTGQGAEAFF. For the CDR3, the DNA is TGCAGCCCAACGGGACAGGGGGCTGAAGCTTTCTTT.

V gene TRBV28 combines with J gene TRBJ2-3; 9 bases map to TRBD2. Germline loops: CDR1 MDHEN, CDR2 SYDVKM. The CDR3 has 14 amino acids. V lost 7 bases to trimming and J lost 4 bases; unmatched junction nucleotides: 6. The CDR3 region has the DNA TGTGCCAGCACCATAGCGGGGGCTCCAGATACGCAGTATTTT. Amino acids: CASTIAGAPDTQYF.

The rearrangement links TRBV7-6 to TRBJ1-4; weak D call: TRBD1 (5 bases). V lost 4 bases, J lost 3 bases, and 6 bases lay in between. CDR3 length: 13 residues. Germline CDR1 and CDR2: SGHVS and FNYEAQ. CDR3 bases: TGTGCCAGCAGCTCGGGGGCTAATGAAAAACTGTTTTTT. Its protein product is CASSSGANEKLFF.

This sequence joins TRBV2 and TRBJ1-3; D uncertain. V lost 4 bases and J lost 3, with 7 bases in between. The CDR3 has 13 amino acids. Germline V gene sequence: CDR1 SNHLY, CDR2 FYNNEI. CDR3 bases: TGTGCCAGCAGTGCTCAGGTTGGAAACACCATATATTTT. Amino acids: CASSAQVGNTIYF.

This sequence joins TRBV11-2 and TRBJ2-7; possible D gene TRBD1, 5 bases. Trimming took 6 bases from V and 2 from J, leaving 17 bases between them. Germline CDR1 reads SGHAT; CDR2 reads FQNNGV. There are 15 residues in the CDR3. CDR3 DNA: TGTGCCAGCAGGCTTAGTGGGGCCCGGACCTACGAGCAGTACTTC. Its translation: CASRLSGARTYEQYF.